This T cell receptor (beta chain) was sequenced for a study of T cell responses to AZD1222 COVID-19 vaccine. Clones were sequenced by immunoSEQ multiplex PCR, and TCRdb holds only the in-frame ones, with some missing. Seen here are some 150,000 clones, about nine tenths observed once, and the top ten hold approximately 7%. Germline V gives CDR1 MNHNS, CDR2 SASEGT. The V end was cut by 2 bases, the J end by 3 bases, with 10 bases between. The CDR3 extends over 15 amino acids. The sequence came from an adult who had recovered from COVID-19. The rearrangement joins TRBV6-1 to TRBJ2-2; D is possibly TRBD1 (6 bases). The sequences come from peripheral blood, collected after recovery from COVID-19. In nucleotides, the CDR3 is TGTGCCAGCAGTGAAATGGACAGCTACACCGGGGAGCTGTTTTTT. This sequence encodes CASSEMDSYTGELFF.